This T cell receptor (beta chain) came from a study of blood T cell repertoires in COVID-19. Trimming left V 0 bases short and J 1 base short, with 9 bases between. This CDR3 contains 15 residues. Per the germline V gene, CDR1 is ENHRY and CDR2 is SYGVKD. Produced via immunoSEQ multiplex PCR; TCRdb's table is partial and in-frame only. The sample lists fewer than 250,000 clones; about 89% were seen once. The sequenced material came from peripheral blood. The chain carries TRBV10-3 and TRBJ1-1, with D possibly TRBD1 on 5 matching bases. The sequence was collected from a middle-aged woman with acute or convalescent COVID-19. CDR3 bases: TGTGCCATCAGTGAGTCCCTTACAGGGAACACTGAAGCTTTCTTT. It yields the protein CAISESLTGNTEAFF.